This passage covers 27 T cell receptor beta chains from one sample sequenced in a study of blood T cell repertoires in COVID-19. The table came from immunoSEQ multiplex PCR; TCRdb's copy has only in-frame clones and leaves some out. The table lists 50,000 to 65,000 clones, around 83% of them singletons. The specimen sequenced was peripheral blood. The receptors derive from a human donor in a cohort sampled during active COVID-19.

The chain joins TRBV5-5 to TRBJ2-3; 10 nucleotides align to TRBD1. The CDR3 is made up of 14 amino acids. With V trimmed by 4 bases and J by 5 bases, 4 bases remained unmatched. Germline V lookup: CDR1 SGHKS, CDR2 YYEKEE (reference sequence). The CDR3 protein is CASSLDRGQDTQYF. As DNA, the CDR3 is TGTGCCAGCAGCCTTGACAGGGGGCAAGATACGCAGTATTTT.

The table lists this clone with many counts. The chain employs TRBV20-1 and TRBJ2-2, with a tentative D call TRBD2 (6 bases). The length of the CDR3 is 13 residues. V was shortened by 3 bases and J by 4 bases, with 9 bases between the two germline ends. The germline V gene encodes CDR1 DFQATT and CDR2 SNEGSKA (reference sequence). The CDR3 loop reads CSASSGVTGELFF. The DNA for the CDR3 is TGCAGTGCTAGTTCGGGGGTCACCGGGGAGCTGTTTTTT.

As regards this clone: One end of the junction is discordant with germline, which a read error may explain. V gene TRBV7-7 combines with J gene TRBJ2-1; TRBD2 aligns across 13 bases. There are 15 residues in the CDR3. Germline CDR1 is SSHAT and CDR2 is FNYEAQ (reference sequence). The CDR3: CASSPGLAGAREQFF. The CDR3 region has the DNA TGTGCTAGCAGCCCCGGACTAGCGGGAGCAAGAGAGCAGTTCTTC.

CDR3 amino acids: CASRTEFRSNQPQHF. The CDR3 nucleotides read TGTGCCAGCAGGACCGAATTCAGGAGCAATCAGCCCCAGCATTTT. V is TRBV6-5 and J is TRBJ1-5; D unresolved. This CDR3 spans 15 amino acids. Germline CDR1 MNHEY, CDR2 SVGAGI. Trimming left V 6 bases short and J 1 base short, with 13 bases between.

This clone turned up a few times. The V and J genes are TRBV6-6 and TRBJ1-2; TRBD1 aligns across 10 bases. CDR3 length equals 13 residues. The trim removed 2 bases at V and 7 bases at J, leaving 1 base unmatched. Germline CDR1 and CDR2: MNHNY and SVGAGI (reference sequence). CDR3 protein: CASSYGDRGGYTF. CDR3 in DNA: TGTGCCAGCAGTTACGGGGACAGGGGTGGCTACACCTTC.

This chain links TRBV19 with TRBJ2-1; 9 bases map to TRBD1. V lost 0 bases and J lost 1; bases outside the gene matches: 7. The germline V gene has CDR1 LNHDA and CDR2 SQIVND (reference sequence). This CDR3 region has 18 residues. CDR3 nucleotides: TGTGCCAGTAGTATAGACCCGACCGGACAGGGGTCCTACAATGAGCAGTTCTTC. This gives the protein CASSIDPTGQGSYNEQFF.

This clone was seen a few times. This CDR3 is CASTFSGTSGGVGTDTQYF. CDR3 nucleotides: TGTGCCAGCACCTTCTCGGGGACTAGCGGGGGTGTAGGTACAGATACGCAGTATTTT. V is TRBV2 and J is TRBJ2-3; TRBD2 aligns across 14 bases. V was clipped by 7 bases and J by 3 bases; unmatched bases: 15. CDR1 is SNHLY, CDR2 FYNNEI, per germline. The CDR3 has 19 residues.

The rearrangement joins TRBV9 to TRBJ2-5; 10 nucleotides line up with TRBD2. V was clipped by 4 bases and J by 2 bases; unmatched bases: 8. The CDR3 is 16 residues long. CDR1 SGDLS and CDR2 YYNGEE come from the germline V gene. Written as DNA, the CDR3 is TGTGCCAGCAGCCCTACGACTAGCGGGCGACAAGAGACCCAGTACTTC. This sequence encodes CASSPTTSGRQETQYF. Complete variable domain (other parts from reference TRBV9 and TRBJ2-5): DSGVTQTPKHLITATGQRVTLRCSPRSGDLSVYWYQQSLDQGLQFLIQYYNGEERAKGNILERFSAQQFPDLHSELNLSSLELGDSALYFCASSPTTSGRQETQYFGPGTRLLVL.

This clone was picked up one time. This chain joins TRBV7-2 and TRBJ1-6; D not resolved. The germline V gene has CDR1 SGHTA and CDR2 FQGNSA. This CDR3 contains 15 residues. The germline V and J ends were trimmed by 5 bases and 7 bases, with 15 bases remaining between them. As DNA, the CDR3 is TGTGCCAGCAGCCAGAACCGGGTTCCCAATTCACCCCTCCACTTT. Residues: CASSQNRVPNSPLHF. Combining the CDR3 with reference TRBV7-2 and TRBJ1-6 gives the whole variable domain GAGVSQSPSNKVTEKGKDVELRCDPISGHTALYWYRQSLGQGLEFLIYFQGNSAPDKSGLPSDRFSAERTGGSVSTLTIQRTQQEDSAVYLCASSQNRVPNSPLHFGNGTRLTVT.

The gene calls are TRBV24-1 and TRBJ2-3; tentative D call: TRBD1 (6 bases). The CDR3 covers 16 residues. CDR1 is KGHDR, CDR2 SFDVKD, per germline. Trimming left V 5 bases short and J 5 bases short, with 19 bases between. The chain's CDR3 is CATSGEFGQLLDTQYF. The CDR3 DNA follows: TGTGCCACCAGTGGTGAATTCGGACAGTTGTTAGATACGCAGTATTTT.

J is TRBJ2-7 and V is TRBV4-1, with D possibly TRBD1 on 5 matching bases. The CDR3 runs to 14 residues. Germline CDR1 is MGHRA and CDR2 is YSYEKL. Deletions cut 4 bases from V and 0 bases from J, with 10 bases between. CDR3 nucleotide sequence: TGCGCCAGCAGCCGACCAGGGATCTCCTACGAGCAGTACTTC. This codes for CASSRPGISYEQYF.

The chain couples TRBV5-1 to TRBJ2-1, with D uncertain. This CDR3 is built from 16 residues. The V end was cut by 0 bases, the J end by 0 bases, with 10 bases between. Germline V CDR1 and CDR2: SGHRS, YFSETQ. Written as DNA, the CDR3 is TGCGCCAGCAGCTTGGTTTCAGGTCCCTCCTACAATGAGCAGTTCTTC. Protein: CASSLVSGPSYNEQFF.

V gene TRBV27 combines with J gene TRBJ2-5; a possible D gene is TRBD2 (6 bases). Germline assignment: CDR1 MNHEY and CDR2 SMNVEV (reference sequence). CDR3 length: 14 amino acids. The V and J ends lost 6 bases and 6 bases respectively, with 17 bases between them. CDR3 nucleotides: TGTGCCAGCAGCTCCTGGGGGGAAGGGAAGACCCAGTACTTC. Protein: CASSSWGEGKTQYF.

The gene calls are TRBV7-2 and TRBJ2-1; TRBD2 matches at 11 bases. Germline loops: CDR1 SGHTA, CDR2 FQGNSA. CDR3 length: 15 amino acids. V was clipped by 5 bases and J by 6 bases; unmatched bases: 6. In DNA, the CDR3 is TGTGCCAGCAGCCCACTAGCGGGGGTTTCCAATGAGCAGTTCTTC. It yields the protein CASSPLAGVSNEQFF.

The J gene is TRBJ1-2, the V gene TRBV7-9; 7 bases fit TRBD1. CDR3 length: 16 amino acids. V lost 6 bases, J lost 1 base, and 11 bases stayed unmatched. Germline V gene lookup returns CDR1 SEHNR and CDR2 FQNEAQ (reference sequence). The CDR3: CASRPGGTFINYGYTF. The CDR3 region has the DNA TGTGCCAGCAGACCAGGGGGGACTTTCATTAACTATGGCTACACCTTC. The full variable domain, rest sourced from reference TRBV7-9 and TRBJ1-2, is DTGVSQNPRHKITKRGQNVTFRCDPISEHNRLYWYRQTLGQGPEFLTYFQNEAQLEKSRLLSDRFSAERPKGSFSTLEIQRTEQGDSAMYLCASRPGGTFINYGYTFGSGTRLTVV.

CDR3 residues: CASSLGGSGNTIYF. The CDR3 DNA follows: TGCGCCAGCAGCTTGGGAGGCAGTGGAAACACCATATATTTT. The rearrangement joins TRBV5-1 to TRBJ1-3, with D uncertain. This CDR3 has 14 residues. The V end lost 0 bases, the J end lost 3 bases, and 7 bases lay between the germline ends. From germline, CDR1 is SGHRS and CDR2 YFSETQ.

This clone was detected only a few times. The rearrangement uses TRBV6-2 or TRBV6-3 and TRBJ2-3, with unresolved D. V was shortened by 7 bases and J by 2 bases, with 19 bases between the two germline ends. CDR3 length: 16 residues. Looked up from germline, CDR1 is MNHEY and CDR2 is SVGEGT. This CDR3 reads CASTPPHGALTDTQYF. The CDR3 coding sequence is TGTGCCAGCACCCCTCCACATGGAGCCCTCACAGATACGCAGTATTTT.

The chain is built from TRBV15 and TRBJ1-5; D is unresolved. V was trimmed by 0 bases and J by 2 bases, leaving 11 bases between them. The CDR3 sequence is 16 residues long. Germline CDR1 is LNHNV and CDR2 is YYDKDF (reference sequence). CDR3 coding DNA: TGTGCCACCAGCAGAGATAGGAGCGGGGGCAATCAGCCCCAGCATTTT. Its protein product is CATSRDRSGGNQPQHF.

The J gene is TRBJ1-6, the V gene TRBV30; no firm D call. Trimming left V 3 bases short and J 7 bases short, with 19 bases between. The CDR3 length is 16 residues. The germline V gene has CDR1 GTSNPN and CDR2 SVGIG (reference sequence). This CDR3 reads CAWRSGRLALNSPLHF. The CDR3 nucleotides are TGTGCCTGGAGGTCAGGCAGGCTTGCCTTGAATTCACCCCTCCACTTT.

The rearrangement links TRBV11-1 to TRBJ2-1, with a possible D match to TRBD1 (5 bases). V was shortened by 3 bases and J by 7 bases, with 10 bases between the two germline ends. CDR1 and CDR2 (germline): SGHAT, FQDESV (reference sequence). The CDR3 has 13 residues. CDR3 sequence reads: CASSFTGANEQFF. Here the CDR3 DNA reads TGTGCCAGCAGCTTTACTGGGGCGAATGAGCAGTTCTTC.

The chain employs TRBV11-2 and TRBJ2-1; 7 positions agree with TRBD2. Trimming took 6 bases from V and 4 from J; bases not matched to a gene: 9. There are 15 residues in the CDR3. Germline V gene sequence: CDR1 SGHAT, CDR2 FQNNGV. DNA of the CDR3: TGTGCCAGCAGTCTGGAGCCTAGCGGTTACAATGAGCAGTTCTTC. This sequence encodes CASSLEPSGYNEQFF.

The chain uses TRBV6-5 and TRBJ2-2, with a possible D match to TRBD1 (6 bases). V lost 2 bases, J lost 0 bases, and 10 bases lay in between. In germline, CDR1 is MNHEY, CDR2 SVGAGI. The CDR3 sequence is 16 residues long. The CDR3, as DNA: TGTGCCAGCAGTTACAGGGGACAAACGAACACCGGGGAGCTGTTTTTT. Translated: CASSYRGQTNTGELFF.

The chain uses TRBV19 and TRBJ1-5; tentatively, D is TRBD1 (6 bases). The V end lost 3 bases, the J end lost 2 bases, and 14 bases lay between the germline ends. Germline-derived CDR1 and CDR2 are LNHDA and SQIVND (reference sequence). This CDR3 is built from 16 residues. The DNA of the CDR3 is TGTGCCAGTAGTATCGGACAGATCCAACGCAATCAGCCCCAGCATTTT. Translated: CASSIGQIQRNQPQHF. Full variable domain (missing parts from reference TRBV19 and TRBJ1-5): DGGITQSPKYLFRKEGQNVTLSCEQNLNHDAMYWYRQDPGQGLRLIYYSQIVNDFQKGDIAEGYSVSREKKESFPLTVTSAQKNPTAFYLCASSIGQIQRNQPQHFGDGTRLSIL.

This clone was counted between two and nine times. The gene calls are TRBV18 and TRBJ2-1, with 7 bases aligning to TRBD2. The CDR3 covers 14 residues. Unmatched junction bases numbered 7, after V lost 6 bases and J lost 5 bases. CDR1 and CDR2 from the germline V gene are KGHSH and LQKENI. CDR3 DNA: TGTGCCAGCTCCCGCGGACTAGTCAACAATGAGCAGTTCTTC. Its translation is CASSRGLVNNEQFF.

The chain recombines TRBV7-9 with TRBJ1-2; 7 bases agree with TRBD1. With 2 bases clipped from V and 6 bases from J, the junction kept 6 bases outside the gene matches. The CDR3 spans 14 residues. Germline CDR1 SEHNR, CDR2 FQNEAQ (reference sequence). The CDR3 protein is CASSLSSRGDGYTF. CDR3 in DNA: TGTGCCAGCAGCTTAAGTAGCAGGGGGGATGGCTACACCTTC.

This rearrangement joins TRBV5-4 to TRBJ1-2; a possible D gene is TRBD1 (5 bases). In germline, CDR1 is SGHNT, CDR2 YYREEE (reference sequence). V gave up 0 bases and J gave up 4 bases, with 10 bases separating them. The CDR3 consists of 14 residues. The CDR3 nucleotides are TGTGCCAGCAGCTTGGGGGGGGATAGCTATGGCTACACCTTC. Translated, it gives CASSLGGDSYGYTF.

The chain recombines TRBV7-9 with TRBJ2-1; TRBD2 might be the D (6 bases). Germline V gene sequence: CDR1 SEHNR, CDR2 FQNEAQ (reference sequence). V was trimmed by 4 bases and J by 1 base, leaving 17 bases between them. CDR3 size: 17 residues. CDR3 amino acids: CASSSASDLSSYNEQFF. The CDR3 DNA is TGTGCCAGCAGCTCCGCTAGCGACCTCTCATCCTACAATGAGCAGTTCTTC.